The source of this T cell receptor beta chain is a study of cytotoxic CD8 clonotypes in ibrutinib-treated CLL. Study as a whole: On average, roughly 94,000 productive rearrangements and more than 200,000 productive templates per sample. The study's findings and limits: Baseline clonality exceeded age-matched healthy donors and tracked circulating CD8+ T-cell counts. In sustained-remission versus progressing patients, sampling times differed.

The CDR3 runs 13 residues. Looked up from germline, CDR1 is LNHDA and CDR2 is SQIVND (reference sequence). J lost 2 bases, V lost 5 bases, and 2 bases had no gene match. About this clone itself: The antigen is unknown.

Some clones are missing from TCRdb's copy, which holds only in-frame ones; the method was immunoSEQ multiplex PCR. Among 19,000 or so clones listed, under 75% were seen once. The J gene is TRBJ1-2, the V gene TRBV19; 7 bases are shared with TRBD1. Material: PBMCs, obtained after 12 months of ibrutinib treatment. This TCR came from a human donor with chronic lymphocytic leukemia. Here the CDR3 DNA reads TGTGCCAGTAGTGTGACAGGGAACTATGGCTACACCTTC. Translating gives CASSVTGNYGYTF.